Each of the 17 T cell receptor beta chains below was sequenced from the same sample in a study of blood T cell repertoires in COVID-19. Produced via immunoSEQ multiplex PCR; TCRdb's table is partial and in-frame only. The repertoire holds some 220,000 clones, with roughly 81% as singletons. The sequenced sample was peripheral blood. The receptors were sampled from a middle-aged man who had recovered from COVID-19.

This clone was counted a single time. This chain uses TRBV6-6 with TRBJ2-7, with D possibly TRBD1 on 5 matching bases. The germline V gene has CDR1 MNHNY and CDR2 SVGAGI (reference sequence). CDR3 size: 13 residues. The V gene lost 3 bases and the J gene lost 4 bases, with 10 bases spanning the gap. CDR3 region: CASSYGAGYEQYF. DNA of the CDR3: TGTGCCAGCAGTTATGGGGCTGGGTACGAGCAGTACTTC.

The chain has TRBV19 and TRBJ2-1; D is unresolved. Trimming left V 2 bases short and J 5 bases short, with 7 bases between. CDR1 and CDR2 (germline): LNHDA, SQIVND (reference sequence). The CDR3 loop spans 13 amino acids. For the CDR3, the DNA is TGTGCCAGTAGTATACTCACAGACAATGAGCAGTTCTTC. Its translation is CASSILTDNEQFF.

V usage is TRBV9 and J usage is TRBJ2-1; 14 bases line up with TRBD2. With 2 bases clipped from V and 7 bases from J, the junction kept 11 bases outside the gene matches. This CDR3 contains 18 residues. CDR1 and CDR2 from the germline V gene are SGDLS and YYNGEE. The CDR3 nucleotides are TGTGCCAGCAGCGTTAGGGGGTCGGGGACTAGCGGGAGTAATGAGCAGTTCTTC. This encodes CASSVRGSGTSGSNEQFF.

CDR3 region: CASSPQPPGHPYNEQFF. The CDR3 nucleotides read TGTGCCAGCTCACCCCAGCCCCCAGGGCACCCCTACAATGAGCAGTTCTTC. J is TRBJ2-1 and V is TRBV18, with TRBD1 as a possible D gene (5 bases). Trimming cost V 3 bases and J 2 bases, with 17 bases left between them. There are 17 residues in the CDR3. Germline CDR1 and CDR2: KGHSH and LQKENI.

The chain carries TRBV11-2 and TRBJ2-3, with no clear D. This CDR3 contains 17 residues. V shed 2 bases and J shed 5 bases, with 20 bases lying between them. Per germline, CDR1 SGHAT and CDR2 FQNNGV. The CDR3 reads CASSLSIVRSRQDTQYF. The CDR3 DNA is TGTGCCAGCAGCTTAAGTATTGTGCGTTCGCGGCAAGATACGCAGTATTTT.

This clone came up a few times. The chain employs TRBV21-1 and TRBJ2-7; the table's D gene call, TRBD2, was not cross checked with the DNA. TRBV21-1 is marked as a pseudogene. This CDR3 has 19 amino acids. CDR3 DNA sequence: TGTGCCAGCAAAACCGACCTAGCGGGAGGGCCGTTTATATCCTACGAGCAGTACTTC. It yields the protein CASKTDLAGGPFISYEQYF.

The V gene is TRBV4-1, the J gene TRBJ1-4, with D possibly TRBD1 on 5 matching bases. The V gene lost 1 base and the J gene lost 6 bases, with 15 bases spanning the gap. Germline V gives CDR1 MGHRA, CDR2 YSYEKL. The CDR3 spans 16 residues. CDR3 protein: CASSQGRRGYDEKLFF. The CDR3 bases are TGCGCCAGCAGCCAAGGGAGGAGGGGCTACGATGAAAAACTGTTTTTT.

This clone was detected once. The V gene is TRBV11-2, the J gene TRBJ1-2; D possibly corresponds to TRBD1 (6 bases). Trimming removed 1 base from V and 5 bases from J, with 14 bases in between. Per germline, CDR1 SGHAT and CDR2 FQNNGV. This CDR3 region has 15 residues. CDR3 in amino acids: CASSLGRGAVYGYTF. The DNA for the CDR3 is TGTGCCAGCAGCTTAGGTCGGGGGGCAGTATATGGCTACACCTTC. Full variable domain (remainder filled in from reference TRBV11-2 and TRBJ1-2): EAGVAQSPRYKIIEKRQSVAFWCNPISGHATLYWYQQILGQGPKLLIQFQNNGVVDDSQLPKDRFSAERLKGVDSTLKIQPAKLEDSAVYLCASSLGRGAVYGYTFGSGTRLTVV.

The J gene is TRBJ2-2, the V gene TRBV18; TRBD1 agrees at 10 bases. CDR1 KGHSH and CDR2 LQKENI come from the germline V gene. This CDR3 is built from 16 residues. The junction had 4 bases not matched to a gene; V was cut back by 5 bases and J by 1 base. The CDR3 region is CASSSGQGRNTGELFF. The CDR3 DNA sequence: TGTGCCAGCTCATCGGGACAGGGGAGGAACACCGGGGAGCTGTTTTTT.

V and J are TRBV5-1 and TRBJ2-1; D is uncertain. The CDR3 is 14 amino acids. Germline V gene sequence: CDR1 SGHRS, CDR2 YFSETQ. V lost 0 bases, J lost 7 bases, and 11 bases lay in between. The CDR3 loop is CASSLESPTNEQFF. The CDR3 bases are TGCGCCAGCAGCTTGGAATCCCCTACGAATGAGCAGTTCTTC.

This chain connects TRBV6-5 to TRBJ2-2, with D perhaps TRBD1 (6 bases). The V and J ends lost 6 bases and 5 bases respectively, with 10 bases between them. The germline V gene encodes CDR1 MNHEY and CDR2 SVGAGI. The CDR3 loop spans 13 amino acids. The CDR3 region has the DNA TGTGCCAGCAGAACCGGGACAACCGGGGAGCTGTTTTTT. It yields the protein CASRTGTTGELFF.

The V and J genes are TRBV11-3 and TRBJ2-1; 9 nucleotides align to TRBD1. CDR1 and CDR2 from the germline V gene are SGHNT and YENEEA. V lost 4 bases and J lost 6; bases outside the gene matches: 10. The CDR3 covers 16 residues. The CDR3 coding sequence is TGTGCCAGCAGCTCGGGACAGGGCATTTTTTGCAATGAGCAGTTCTTC. Protein product: CASSSGQGIFCNEQFF.

This clone was seen once. The chain has TRBV18 and TRBJ2-7, with 10 nucleotides matching TRBD1. The V and J ends lost 5 bases and 5 bases, in that order; junction bases with no gene match: 18. Germline-derived CDR1 and CDR2 are KGHSH and LQKENI. The CDR3 is made up of 18 amino acids. The CDR3 region is CASSSVRNPGQGRHEQYF. The CDR3 DNA sequence: TGTGCCAGCTCATCAGTCCGAAACCCGGGACAGGGGCGTCACGAGCAGTACTTC.

The chain has TRBV6-5 and TRBJ2-3; weak D call: TRBD2 (6 bases). The germline gives CDR1 MNHEY, CDR2 SVGAGI. This CDR3 has 15 amino acids. The ends were cut back, 6 bases at V and 1 base at J, with 14 bases in the middle. CDR3 sequence reads: CASSHAGLGTDTQYF. CDR3 DNA: TGTGCCAGCAGCCACGCGGGGCTGGGCACAGATACGCAGTATTTT.

The chain employs TRBV30 and TRBJ1-1, with 8 nucleotides matching TRBD1. Germline V gene sequence: CDR1 GTSNPN, CDR2 SVGIG (reference sequence). Germline trimming cut 2 bases from V and 7 bases from J; bases unmatched to any gene: 9. This CDR3 has 14 residues. CDR3 loop: CAWSTLGQGREAFF. DNA for the CDR3: TGTGCCTGGAGTACGCTTGGACAGGGCCGTGAAGCTTTCTTT.

The chain employs TRBV5-8 and TRBJ1-1; D remains unclear. The CDR3 spans 18 residues. The V end was cut by 0 bases, the J end by 0 bases, with 18 bases between. Germline CDR1 SGHTS, CDR2 YDEGEE. CDR3 bases: TGTGCCAGCAGCTTGGCACGGTCGTTGGTTTTTTTGAACACTGAAGCTTTCTTT. As protein: CASSLARSLVFLNTEAFF.

A few counts support this clone. The chain joins TRBV5-6 to TRBJ2-7; possibly TRBD1 for D (5 bases). Germline CDR1 is SGHDT and CDR2 is YYEEEE. V lost 0 bases and J lost 2, with 12 bases in between. This CDR3 spans 15 amino acids. CDR3 loop: CASSLDPTATYEQYF. The CDR3 nucleotides read TGTGCCAGCAGCTTGGATCCGACAGCAACCTACGAGCAGTACTTC.